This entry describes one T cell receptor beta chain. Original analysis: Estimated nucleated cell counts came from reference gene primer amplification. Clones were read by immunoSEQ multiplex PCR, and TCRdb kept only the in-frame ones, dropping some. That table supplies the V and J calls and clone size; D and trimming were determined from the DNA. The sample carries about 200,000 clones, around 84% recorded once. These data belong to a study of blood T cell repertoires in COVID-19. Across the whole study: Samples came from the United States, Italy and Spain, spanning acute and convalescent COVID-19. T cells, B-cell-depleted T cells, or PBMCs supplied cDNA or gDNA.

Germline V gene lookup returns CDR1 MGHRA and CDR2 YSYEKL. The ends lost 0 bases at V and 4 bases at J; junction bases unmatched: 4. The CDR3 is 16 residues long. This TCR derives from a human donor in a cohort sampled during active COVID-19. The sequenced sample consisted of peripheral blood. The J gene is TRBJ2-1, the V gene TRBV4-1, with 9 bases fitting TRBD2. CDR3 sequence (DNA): TGCGCCAGCAGCCAAGATTATAGCGGGAGATACAATGAGCAGTTCTTC. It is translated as CASSQDYSGRYNEQFF.